This T cell receptor (beta chain) comes out of a study of CXCR3-negative and CXCR3-positive naive CD8 T cells. By phenotype, naive CD8+ T cells were CD45RO-CCR7+CD27+CD95-. On this clonotype itself: Its antigen is unidentified.

5' RACE that incorporated UMI labels was used to prepare the TRB cDNA libraries. TCRdb reprocessed the 5' RACE reads, with one entry per CDR3 protein and no DNA. This specimen shows roughly 90,000 distinct CDR3 sequences; the ten leading clones hold approximately 1.7%. Study-wide points: Against CXCR3-negative naive cells, CXCR3-positive naive cells showed more hydrophobic TRB CDR3s. Most assays used freshly isolated PBMCs, as cryopreservation partially reduced CXCR3.

Germline V gene data show CDR1 as KGHDR and CDR2 as SFDVKD. This CDR3 spans 14 amino acids. This chain links TRBV24-1 with TRBJ2-2; the TCRdb D gene call, TRBD1, has no DNA to confirm it. The specimen sequenced was naive CXCR3- CD8+ T cells from blood. Subset indicated: CD45RO-CCR7+CD27+CD95- naive CD8+ T cells lacking CXCR3 (TNR3-). The source of this sequence is a human donor in good health. Some clones in this sample may be carry-over from other donors' samples. The CDR3 sequence is CATQGITNTGELFF.